What follows describes a single T cell receptor (beta chain). The CDR3 extends over 15 amino acids. V shed 0 bases, J shed 5 bases, and the junction held 4 bases outside the gene matches. Germline CDR1 is SGHDT and CDR2 is YYEEEE. The data belong to a study of cytomegalovirus exposure and HLA in healthy donors. Vbeta (60) and Jbeta (13) primers were used in the PCR. Profiled with immunoSEQ multiplex PCR; TCRdb holds only in-frame clones, not every one. The sample has some 96,000 clones, 64% seen once. Sequencing input: PBMCs. The sequence came from a man aged 60 to 75 in good health and CMV-seronegative. V gene TRBV5-6 combines with J gene TRBJ2-3; 9 bases map to TRBD1. The CDR3, as DNA: TGTGCCAGCAGCTTGGCGGGACAGGGTGGAGATACGCAGTATTTT. It encodes CASSLAGQGGDTQYF.